These T cell receptor beta chains were read from a single sample in a study of blood T cell repertoires in COVID-19. Libraries were prepared by immunoSEQ multiplex PCR; TCRdb keeps only in-frame clonotypes and omits some of them. This repertoire shows about 500,000 clones, 70% to 90% found once; its top ten account for roughly 7.4%. The sequenced sample consisted of peripheral blood. These receptors came from a woman between 45 and 60 years old with COVID-19, enrolled during active disease. Each CDR3 is given with its conserved first and last residue. The D gene is left open where the match is weak. Clone size is stated in some rows and not others, as once, few, many or a class when expanded.

D	J	length	V	size	DNA	CDR3
TRBD1	TRBJ1-1	13	TRBV10-1	NA	TGCGCCAGCAGTCCAGGGGGGATCACTGAAGCTTTCTTT	CASSPGGITEAFF
NA	TRBJ1-2	14	TRBV3-1/TRBV3-2	NA	TGTGCCAGCAGCCCACCTGAGCCCCTCTATGGCTACACCTTC	CASSPPEPLYGYTF
TRBD2	TRBJ2-7	16	TRBV5-1	NA	TGCGCCAGCAGCTTGACGACTAGCGGGGGGGAAGGCGAGCAGTACTTC	CASSLTTSGGEGEQYF
NA	TRBJ2-3	14	TRBV19	few	TGTGCCAGTAAGCAGGGGTCGGACACAGATACGCAGTATTTT	CASKQGSDTDTQYF
TRBD1	TRBJ2-7	20	TRBV12-5	NA	TGTGCTAGTGGTTTGATCATTTGGGCAGGGGGCTCGTACTTAGCCTACGAGCAGTACTTC	CASGLIIWAGGSYLAYEQYF
NA	TRBJ1-1	16	TRBV4-1	NA	TGCGCCAGCAGCCAAGAGTTAGGGGACACCAACACTGAAGCTTTCTTT	CASSQELGDTNTEAFF
NA	TRBJ2-1	12	TRBV7-9	NA	TGTGCCAGCAGCTCCCTAAACCATGAGCAGTTCTTC	CASSSLNHEQFF
NA	TRBJ2-7	15	TRBV19	NA	TGTGCCAGTAGTATAGCCCTCACAGGGATCCACGAGCAGTACTTC	CASSIALTGIHEQYF
TRBD2	TRBJ2-3	11	TRBV27	NA	TGTGCCAGCGGGGGGGCAGATACGCAGTATTTT	CASGGADTQYF
NA	TRBJ1-1	14	TRBV7-9	NA	TGTGCCAGCAGCTTAGGGGCAACAAACACTGAAGCTTTCTTT	CASSLGATNTEAFF
TRBD1	TRBJ1-1	16	TRBV20-1	NA	TGCAGTGCTAGTTTGGGACAGGGGGCAGTAGGAACTGAAGCTTTCTTT	CSASLGQGAVGTEAFF
TRBD1	TRBJ1-4	15	TRBV28	NA	TGTGCCAGCAGTTCTCCGGGACAGGGGGATGAAAAACTGTTTTTT	CASSSPGQGDEKLFF
TRBD2	TRBJ2-5	16	TRBV5-1	NA	TGCGCCAGCAGCTCCCGACTAGCGGGGTACCAAGAGACCCAGTACTTC	CASSSRLAGYQETQYF
NA	TRBJ2-5	15	TRBV30	NA	TGTGCCTGGAGTCCACTAGATCAACCCCAAGAGACCCAGTACTTC	CAWSPLDQPQETQYF
TRBD1	TRBJ1-5	14	TRBV6-5	NA	TGTGCCAGCAGTCGGACAGGGCGCGGGCAGCCCCAGCATTTT	CASSRTGRGQPQHF
TRBD1	TRBJ1-3	14	TRBV6-5	NA	TGTGCCAGCAGTTACGGGACAGTTGGAAACACCATATATTTT	CASSYGTVGNTIYF
NA	TRBJ1-2	12	TRBV9	NA	TGTGCCAGCAGCGCCGACAGGTCTGGCTACACCTTC	CASSADRSGYTF
NA	TRBJ1-2	13	TRBV10-2	NA	TGCGCCAGCTCTCCCGACAGCGTCTATGGCTACACCTTC	CASSPDSVYGYTF
TRBD1	TRBJ1-2	14	TRBV19	NA	TGTGCCAGTAGTGGACAGGGTGAAGGCTATGGCTACACCTTC	CASSGQGEGYGYTF
TRBD2	TRBJ2-1	16	TRBV30	NA	TGTGCCTGGAGTTTTTACGCGGGGGGGGTTTTTGGTGAGCAGTTCTTC	CAWSFYAGGVFGEQFF
NA	TRBJ1-1	15	TRBV5-1	NA	TGCGCCAGCACCGGGGATGTACTTCCGAACACTGAAGCTTTCTTT	CASTGDVLPNTEAFF
TRBD2	TRBJ2-3	18	TRBV7-3	NA	TGTGCCAGCAGCTCCTTAGGTTGGACTAGCGGAAGCACAGATACGCAGTATTTT	CASSSLGWTSGSTDTQYF
NA	TRBJ1-6	13	TRBV12-3/TRBV12-4	NA	TGTGCCAGCAGTTTAGGGGGAGACTCACCCCTCCACTTT	CASSLGGDSPLHF
TRBD2	TRBJ2-3	18	TRBV4-1	NA	TGCGCCAGCAGCCAAGATTCACTTGCGGGGGGTCAGGCAGATACGCAGTATTTT	CASSQDSLAGGQADTQYF
NA	TRBJ2-3	14	TRBV30	NA	TGTGCCTGGAGTGTTGGGGGGGGGCCAGATACGCAGTATTTT	CAWSVGGGPDTQYF
TRBD2	TRBJ2-7	14	TRBV18	NA	TGTGCCAGCTCACCTGAGCCAGCGGGGGGTTTGCCCGACTTC	CASSPEPAGGLPDF
NA	TRBJ1-2	13	TRBV5-1	NA	TGCGCCAGCAGCATCGGGGGTAGGGACGGGGACACCTTC	CASSIGGRDGDTF
TRBD1	TRBJ1-1	17	TRBV5-4	NA	TGTGCCAGCAGCGGTAACAGGGGCCCCCGGGGTGGAACTGAAGCTTTCTTT	CASSGNRGPRGGTEAFF
NA	TRBJ1-1	13	TRBV10-3	NA	TGTGCCACCGGACAGCCAATGAACACTGAAGCTTTCTTT	CATGQPMNTEAFF
TRBD1	TRBJ1-1	13	TRBV27	NA	TGTGCCAGCAGGATGGGACAGGGGATCGAAGCTTTCTTT	CASRMGQGIEAFF
TRBD1	TRBJ1-2	13	TRBV6-5	NA	TGTGCCAGCAGTCCCGGGACAGGGACCGGCTACACCTTC	CASSPGTGTGYTF
NA	TRBJ1-2	15	TRBV5-1	NA	TGCGCCAGCAGCCCGGCGACCGGGACACCGGGTGGCTACACCTTC	CASSPATGTPGGYTF
TRBD2	TRBJ2-1	14	TRBV18	NA	TGTGCCAGCTCACTACTAGCGGGGGAGGGTGAGCAGTTCTTC	CASSLLAGEGEQFF
TRBD1	TRBJ1-4	16	TRBV15	NA	TGTGCCACCAGCAGACGAAATACAGGGGGGAATGAAAAACTGTTTTTT	CATSRRNTGGNEKLFF
TRBD2	TRBJ2-3	15	TRBV6-5	NA	TGTGCCAGCATGAAGGGCGGGGGAGGCACAGATACGCAGTATTTT	CASMKGGGGTDTQYF
NA	TRBJ2-2	15	TRBV5-1	NA	TGCGCCAGCAGCTTGGCGGGTTCGAACACCGGGGAGCTGTTTTTT	CASSLAGSNTGELFF
NA	TRBJ1-1	11	TRBV28	NA	TGTGCCAGCATCATGAACACTGAAGCTTTCTTT	CASIMNTEAFF
TRBD1	TRBJ1-3	16	TRBV28	NA	TGTGCCAGCAGTCCAGGGACAGGTCCCTCTGGAAACACCATATATTTT	CASSPGTGPSGNTIYF
TRBD1	TRBJ1-1	15	TRBV7-2	NA	TGTGCCAGCAGCTTACCCCCGGACAGGTCCACTGAAGCTTTCTTT	CASSLPPDRSTEAFF
NA	TRBJ1-5	15	TRBV6-5	NA	TGTGCCAGCGAAGTTACAGGGAATGCCTGGGAGCCCCAGCATTTT	CASEVTGNAWEPQHF
TRBD2	TRBJ2-1	12	TRBV11-2	NA	TGTGCCAGCGCTAGCGGGGCCGCTGAGCAGTTCTTC	CASASGAAEQFF
NA	TRBJ1-2	10	TRBV2	NA	TGTGCCAGCAGGGGGGGGCTAATGGTCTTC	CASRGGLMVF
NA	TRBJ1-2	13	TRBV28	NA	TGTGCCAGCGTCCCCGGGGATCTCTATGGCTACACCTTC	CASVPGDLYGYTF
TRBD1	TRBJ1-2	15	TRBV3-1/TRBV3-2	once	TGTGCCAGCAGCCCACGGGACAGTCTAAACTATGGCTACACCTTC	CASSPRDSLNYGYTF
NA	TRBJ1-3	15	TRBV15	NA	TGTGCCACCAGCAGAGGGGCAGGGGTTGGAAACACCATATATTTT	CATSRGAGVGNTIYF
NA	TRBJ1-1	13	TRBV12-3/TRBV12-4	NA	TGTGCCAGCGGCCTCCAGAGGGACACTGAAGCTTTCTTT	CASGLQRDTEAFF
NA	TRBJ1-3	12	TRBV30	NA	TGTGCCTGGTCCGAACGGGAAAACACCATATATTTT	CAWSERENTIYF
NA	TRBJ1-2	14	TRBV19	few	TGTGCCAGTAGTATTAGGAGTCAGCGCTATGGCTACACCTTC	CASSIRSQRYGYTF
TRBD1	TRBJ1-1	16	TRBV28	NA	TGTGCCAGCAGTGCAACAGGGGGCGGAATGAACACTGAAGCTTTCTTT	CASSATGGGMNTEAFF
NA	TRBJ1-4	14	TRBV4-1	NA	TGCGCCAGCAGCCCTTCCGCAACTAATGAAAAACTGTTTTTT	CASSPSATNEKLFF
TRBD2	TRBJ2-1	14	TRBV7-3	NA	TGTGCCAGCAGCGTTAGCGGGGGGGCCGGTGAGCAGTTCTTC	CASSVSGGAGEQFF
NA	TRBJ1-2	12	TRBV12-3/TRBV12-4	few	TGTGCCAGCAGTTTCACTAACTATGGCTACACCTTC	CASSFTNYGYTF
NA	TRBJ1-1	14	TRBV7-2	once	TGTGCCAGCAGGAGGGTGTCAGGGAACACTGAAGCTTTCTTT	CASRRVSGNTEAFF
NA	TRBJ1-3	16	TRBV21-1	NA	TGTGCCAGCAGCAAAGAGATCGCGGCAGTTATAAACACCATATATTTT	CASSKEIAAVINTIYF